This T cell receptor beta chain comes out of a study of regulatory T cells in long-lasting Graves disease. On the study more broadly: The antithyroid drugs taken by newly diagnosed Graves' patients had been used for under 3 months.

Library construction for TCR beta used iRepertoire HTBI primers and Arm-PCR of CDR3 regions. TCRdb re-analysed the multiplex PCR reads in MiXCR, keeping a single row per CDR3 protein. The sample lists some 490,000 distinct CDR3 sequences, approximately 12% occurring once. This clonotype has at least ten counts. Its antigen is still unknown. The study's findings and limits: In persistent patients, shared public clonotypes (roughly 3,000) outnumbered those in new patients (approximately 970).

Time point of the sample: newly diagnosed GD, antithyroid drugs for less than 3 months. Generation of the TCR library employed RNA extracted from PBMCs. CDR3 length: 15 residues. The V gene end was trimmed by 5 bases and the J gene end by 4 bases; junction bases not matched to a gene: 10. The germline CDR1 and CDR2 sequences are MNHEY and SMNVEV (reference sequence). This same sample was also part of a study on T cells in Graves' hyperthyroidism and ophthalmopathy.

The chain joins TRBV27 to TRBJ2-5; the match to TRBD1 covers 7 bases. Sample: peripheral blood mononuclear cells (PBMCs), taken at new diagnosis, from a patient treated with antithyroid drugs. This TCR derives from a woman in her 30s with Graves disease. The CDR3 is CASSKRTGALETQYF. In DNA form, the CDR3 reads TGTGCCAGCAGTAAAAGGACAGGCGCTCTAGAGACCCAGTACTTC.